This T cell receptor (beta chain) was sequenced for a study of T cells in Graves' hyperthyroidism and ophthalmopathy. To note about this clonotype: What it binds is not known. Compared with germline, one end of the junction differs, possibly owing to a read error.

Germline V gene lookup returns CDR1 SGHRS and CDR2 YFSETQ. CDR3 size: 15 residues. Amplification yielded TCR beta CDR3 regions, with RNA transcripts as the source. Researchers ran a first-round RT-PCR on the TCR CDR3 using the HTBI primer set. TCRdb re-called the multiplex PCR reads through MiXCR, storing one row per CDR3 protein. The sample records about 580,000 distinct CDR3 sequences, roughly 50% being singletons. Study-level results: Separation of ophthalmopathy from stable hyperthyroidism was achieved by a 13 V-J model. Most thyroid-expanded clonotypes above 0.001 were also found in blood.

The study defined stable Graves' hyperthyroidism as no ophthalmopathy progression within 18 months. The V call is TRBV5-1, the J call TRBJ1-5; TRBD1 matches 9 bases. This receptor was identified in a woman aged 18 to 35 with Graves' hyperthyroidism. Sequencing was done on a sample of peripheral blood or thyroid tissue (not recorded which). The CDR3 region is CASSGRTGANQPQHF. The CDR3 DNA follows: TGTGCCAGCAGCGGAAGGACAGGGGCCAATCAGCCCCAGCATTTT.